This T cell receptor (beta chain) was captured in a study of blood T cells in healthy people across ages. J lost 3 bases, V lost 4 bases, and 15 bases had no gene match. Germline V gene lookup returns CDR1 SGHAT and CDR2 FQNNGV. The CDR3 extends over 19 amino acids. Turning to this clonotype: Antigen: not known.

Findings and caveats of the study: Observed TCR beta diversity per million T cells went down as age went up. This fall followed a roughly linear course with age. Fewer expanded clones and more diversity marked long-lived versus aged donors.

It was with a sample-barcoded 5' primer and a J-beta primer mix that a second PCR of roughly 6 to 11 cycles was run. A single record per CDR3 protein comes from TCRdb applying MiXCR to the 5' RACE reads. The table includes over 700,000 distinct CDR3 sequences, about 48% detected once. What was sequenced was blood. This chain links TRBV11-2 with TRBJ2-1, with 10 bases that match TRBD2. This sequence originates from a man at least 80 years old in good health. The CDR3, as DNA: TGTGCCAGCAGCTGGGGCATAGCGGGAGGCCGTCTGGGCTACAATGAGCAGTTCTTC. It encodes CASSWGIAGGRLGYNEQFF.